This record concerns one TCR beta chain sequence. The table came from immunoSEQ multiplex PCR; TCRdb's copy has only in-frame clones and leaves some out. This sample yields some 83,000 clones, of which 55% to 75% are seen a single time; approximately 15% belongs to the top ten. CDR1 SGDLS and CDR2 YYNGEE come from the germline V gene. The CDR3 sequence is 16 residues long. V shed 3 bases and J 0 bases; nucleotides not matched to a gene: 4. The data were obtained in a study of blood T cell repertoires in COVID-19. This sequence joins TRBV9 and TRBJ1-5; 9 bases map to TRBD1. The sequencing input was peripheral blood. This TCR was sampled from a woman older than 75 with acute or convalescent COVID-19. DNA of the CDR3: TGTGCCAGCAGCGGAGGGACAGGGTCTAGCAATCAGCCCCAGCATTTT. Protein product: CASSGGTGSSNQPQHF.